This T cell receptor (beta chain) was profiled in a study of spatial heterogeneity in lung cancer. This CDR3 has 16 residues. The germline CDR1 and CDR2 sequences are MNHEY and SVGAGI. The V gene end was trimmed by 5 bases and the J gene end by 2 bases; junction bases not matched to a gene: 1. Time point given: blood at routine non-recurrence follow-up after resection. Sequencing of whole RNA from tumor, nontumor lung or frozen PBMC involved no sorting. Every cDNA TCR molecule received its own unique molecular identifier. One entry per CDR3 protein, called by TCRdb with MiXCR from the 5' RACE reads. There are under 150,000 distinct CDR3 sequences in the sample; 9% to 15% occur only once, and 15% to 20% lies in the top ten. This clonotype was recorded at least ten times.

The sample consisted of PBMCs, taken at follow-up. The TCR sequence derives from a male donor with early-stage non-small cell lung cancer. The rearrangement joins TRBV6-5 to TRBJ2-1; 15 bases match TRBD2. CDR3 in DNA: TGTGCCAGCAGTCGGACTAGCGGGGGGGCCTACAATGAGCAGTTCTTC. Residues: CASSRTSGGAYNEQFF.